These 27 T cell receptor beta chains share one sample of origin, sequenced in a study of beta chain features in type 1 diabetes. General study findings and limits: Type 1 diabetes patients had moderately but significantly shorter TCRB CDR3s in all four CD4+ subsets.

What these receptors recognize is not known. Sequencing targeted expressed TCRB transcripts, as all isolated RNA had been reverse transcribed. Using immunoSEQ multiplex PCR, the repertoire was profiled, and TCRdb retains in-frame clones only, with some absent. This repertoire shows a few hundred thousand clones, approximately 16% found once; its top ten account for approximately 0.086%. The sequenced material came from naive CD4+ T cells from blood. These receptors were obtained from a man younger than 45 with type 1 diabetes.

This clone showed up just a few times. V and J are TRBV15 and TRBJ2-1; no clear D. Trimming cost V 0 bases and J 10 bases, with 13 bases left between them. In germline, CDR1 is LNHNV, CDR2 YYDKDF (reference sequence). CDR3 length: 14 amino acids. CDR3 amino acids: CATSRDNGAREQFF. CDR3 nucleotide sequence: TGTGCCACCAGCAGAGATAACGGAGCCCGGGAGCAGTTCTTC. The full variable domain, completed using reference TRBV15 and TRBJ2-1, is DAMVIQNPRYQVTQFGKPVTLSCSQTLNHNVMYWYQQKSSQAPKLLFHYYDKDFNNEADTPDNFQSRRPNTSFCFLDIRSPGLGDTAMYLCATSRDNGAREQFFGPGTRLTVL.

This chain connects TRBV6-5 to TRBJ1-2; 8 bases are a match to TRBD1. Germline V gene sequence: CDR1 MNHEY, CDR2 SVGAGI. This CDR3 comprises 13 residues. V dropped 3 bases and J dropped 8; count of bases not matched to a gene: 5. CDR3 sequence: CASSYTGTGGYTF. The CDR3 DNA sequence: TGTGCCAGCAGTTATACAGGGACAGGAGGCTACACCTTC.

This clone was detected a few times. The chain employs TRBV28 and TRBJ2-7; D not resolved. Trimming pared 7 bases from V and 1 base from J, leaving 11 bases between. Looked up from germline, CDR1 is MDHEN and CDR2 is SYDVKM. The CDR3 contains 13 residues. The DNA for the CDR3 is TGTGCCAGCAACCTTCCGCAATCCTACGAGCAGTACTTC. Protein product: CASNLPQSYEQYF.

This chain connects TRBV5-4 to TRBJ1-2; D unresolved. Germline-derived CDR1 and CDR2 are SGHNT and YYREEE (reference sequence). The CDR3 extends over 13 amino acids. Trimming pared 2 bases from V and 6 bases from J, leaving 11 bases between. In DNA, the CDR3 is TGTGCCAGCAGCTTAGAGGGTTTGAATGGCTACACCTTC. The encoded protein is CASSLEGLNGYTF.

This rearrangement joins TRBV10-3 to TRBJ2-7; D is tentatively TRBD1 or TRBD2 (5 bases each). Germline V gene sequence: CDR1 ENHRY, CDR2 SYGVKD. V was trimmed by 4 bases and J by 2 bases, leaving 6 bases between them. The CDR3 spans 12 residues. The CDR3 loop reads CAISAGPYEQYF. The CDR3, as DNA: TGTGCCATCAGTGCGGGGCCCTACGAGCAGTACTTC.

The rearrangement links TRBV9 to TRBJ2-1; TRBD2 agrees at 7 bases. The V gene's germline CDR1 is SGDLS and CDR2 YYNGEE. The CDR3 is 16 amino acids. V lost 0 bases to trimming and J lost 4 bases; unmatched junction nucleotides: 7. The CDR3 region has the DNA TGTGCCAGCAGCGTAGTTGCTAGCGGCCGGTACAATGAGCAGTTCTTC. Amino acids: CASSVVASGRYNEQFF.

This clone has a handful of counts. V is TRBV7-8 and J is TRBJ2-2; a possible D gene is TRBD2 (6 bases). This CDR3 is built from 15 residues. V lost 2 bases, J lost 5 bases, and 12 bases lay in between. The germline gives CDR1 SGHVS, CDR2 FQNEAQ. The CDR3 protein is CASSLMGRGTGELFF. The CDR3 DNA follows: TGTGCCAGCAGCTTAATGGGCCGGGGGACCGGGGAGCTGTTTTTT. The whole variable domain, remainder taken from reference TRBV7-8 and TRBJ2-2, is GAGVSQSPRYKVAKRGQDVALRCDPISGHVSLFWYQQALGQGPEFLTYFQNEAQLDKSGLPSDRFFAERPEGSVSTLKIQRTQQEDSAVYLCASSLMGRGTGELFFGEGSRLTVL.

This clone has a handful of counts. This CDR3 is also generated by other DNA sequences in the sample. The chain is built from TRBV27 and TRBJ2-6; no clear D gene. CDR3 length: 14 amino acids. Germline V gene lookup returns CDR1 MNHEY and CDR2 SMNVEV (reference sequence). V shed 4 bases and J shed 0 bases, with 4 bases lying between them. This CDR3 reads CASSSSSGANVLTF. The CDR3 bases are TGTGCCAGCAGTTCCAGCTCTGGGGCCAACGTCCTGACTTTC.

The chain couples TRBV9 to TRBJ2-7; D uncertain. The CDR3 covers 15 residues. V was cut by 0 bases and J by 2 bases, with 12 bases left in between. CDR1 is SGDLS and CDR2 is YYNGEE in the germline V gene. CDR3 region: CASSVDMGFAYEQYF. The CDR3 nucleotides read TGTGCCAGCAGCGTAGATATGGGGTTTGCCTACGAGCAGTACTTC.

This chain joins TRBV7-9 and TRBJ2-1; unclear D gene. V was shortened by 1 base and J by 2 bases, with 6 bases between the two germline ends. There are 14 residues in the CDR3. Germline V lookup: CDR1 SEHNR, CDR2 FQNEAQ (reference sequence). The CDR3 sequence is CASSLGVTYNEQFF. In nucleotides, the CDR3 is TGTGCCAGCAGCTTAGGGGTTACCTACAATGAGCAGTTCTTC.

This clone was seen more than once but under ten times. The chain links TRBV29-1 to TRBJ2-3, with TRBD1 identical over 7 bases. The CDR3 length is 12 residues. CDR1 and CDR2 (germline): SQVTM, ANQGSEA. J lost 5 bases, V lost 7 bases, and 6 bases had no gene match. In nucleotides, the CDR3 is TGCAGCGCTCCAAGGACAGGAGATACGCAGTATTTT. Amino acid sequence: CSAPRTGDTQYF.

This clone has just a few counts. The chain carries TRBV23-1 and TRBJ2-5; no definite D call. TRBV23-1 is noted as an ORF with a role that remains uncertain. The CDR3 has 10 residues. Trimming cost V 5 bases and J 4 bases, with 2 bases left between them. Here the CDR3 DNA reads TGCGCCAGCAGTGGAGAGACCCAGTACTTC. Translation gives CASSGETQYF.

The chain carries TRBV25-1 and TRBJ2-3, with D possibly matching TRBD2 (6 bases). This CDR3 is 16 amino acids long. Germline lookup yields CDR1 MGHDK and CDR2 SYGVNS. Deletions cut 5 bases from V and 0 bases from J, with 15 bases between. The CDR3 DNA is TGTGCCAGCAGTTCCTGGGGCGGGGAAAGCACAGATACGCAGTATTTT. It yields the protein CASSSWGGESTDTQYF.

The chain has TRBV25-1 and TRBJ2-7, with D perhaps matching TRBD1 (6 bases). The CDR3 contains 14 residues. Germline V gene lookup returns CDR1 MGHDK and CDR2 SYGVNS. V gave up 3 bases and J gave up 2 bases, with 11 bases separating them. CDR3 sequence (DNA): TGTGCCAGCAGTGATTGGACAGCTACCTACGAGCAGTACTTC. Its translation is CASSDWTATYEQYF.

This clone was seen only a few times. The gene calls are TRBV30 and TRBJ2-7, with 12 bases identical to TRBD2. The CDR3 is 19 amino acids. CDR1 and CDR2 (germline): GTSNPN, SVGIG (reference sequence). Trimming at V came to 0 bases and at J to 7 bases, leaving 19 bases not matched to a gene. DNA of the CDR3: TGTGCCTGGAGTGTAAGCAGGGTGCCCAGACTAGCGGGAGAAAGGGAGCAGTACTTC. As protein: CAWSVSRVPRLAGEREQYF.

The rearrangement uses TRBV2 and TRBJ2-5; D gene ambiguous. The V and J ends lost 8 bases and 2 bases respectively, with 3 bases between them. Germline lookup yields CDR1 SNHLY and CDR2 FYNNEI. This CDR3 is built from 10 residues. CDR3 protein: CASGQETQYF. DNA of the CDR3: TGTGCCAGCGGTCAAGAGACCCAGTACTTC.

The V and J genes are TRBV2 and TRBJ2-3; 11 nucleotides agree with TRBD2. Unmatched junction bases numbered 5, after V lost 7 bases and J lost 2 bases. CDR3 length: 15 amino acids. Germline CDR1 and CDR2: SNHLY and FYNNEI. Here the CDR3 reads CASNIAGGPTDTQYF. DNA of the CDR3: TGTGCCAGCAATATAGCGGGAGGGCCCACAGATACGCAGTATTTT.

This clone appeared a few times. This sequence joins TRBV10-3 and TRBJ2-7; a weak D match, TRBD1 (6 bases). The length of the CDR3 is 13 residues. Trimming took off 4 bases at V and 6 bases at J, with 13 bases between the two ends. Germline V CDR1 and CDR2: ENHRY, SYGVKD. The CDR3, as DNA: TGTGCCATCAGTGTGGAACAGGGTACCGAGCAGTACTTC. Its protein is CAISVEQGTEQYF.

The rearrangement joins TRBV29-1 to TRBJ2-7; 10 bases are shared with TRBD1. Per the germline V gene, CDR1 is SQVTM and CDR2 is ANQGSEA. V was clipped by 7 bases and J by 6 bases; unmatched bases: 6. The CDR3 runs 12 residues. DNA of the CDR3: TGCAGCGCCGGGACAGGGGTGTCCGAGCAGTACTTC. Its translation is CSAGTGVSEQYF.

V is TRBV10-3 and J is TRBJ2-3, with D hard to call. CDR1 ENHRY and CDR2 SYGVKD come from the germline V gene. The CDR3 totals 12 residues. V lost 10 bases to trimming and J lost 5 bases, with 13 bases between them. The CDR3: CATGPSIDTQYF. CDR3 DNA: TGTGCCACTGGACCTTCGATAGATACGCAGTATTTT.

This clone came up a few times. The V and J genes are TRBV28 and TRBJ2-7, with TRBD1 matching over 10 bases. The CDR3 runs 14 residues. The germline V gene has CDR1 MDHEN and CDR2 SYDVKM. Trimming cost V 7 bases and J 5 bases; bases outside gene matches: 8. This chain's CDR3 is CASTSGQGTHEQYF. CDR3 sequence (DNA): TGTGCCAGCACCTCGGGACAGGGGACCCACGAGCAGTACTTC. Using reference TRBV28 and TRBJ2-7 for the parts outside the CDR3, the full variable domain is DVKVTQSSRYLVKRTGEKVFLECVQDMDHENMFWYRQDPGLGLRLIYFSYDVKMKEKGDIPEGYSVSREKKERFSLILESASTNQTSMYLCASTSGQGTHEQYFGPGTRLTVT.

This clone came up a few times. The J gene is TRBJ1-1, the V gene TRBV30; D is unclear. Germline CDR1 and CDR2: GTSNPN and SVGIG (reference sequence). The CDR3 contains 13 residues. Trimming stripped 2 bases from V and 0 bases from J, with 7 bases between. DNA for the CDR3: TGTGCCTGGAGTAGGCAGATGAACACTGAAGCTTTCTTT. Translation: CAWSRQMNTEAFF.

V usage is TRBV2 and J usage is TRBJ2-1; the match to TRBD2 covers 11 bases. The CDR3 is made up of 17 amino acids. The germline CDR1 and CDR2 sequences are SNHLY and FYNNEI. V lost 0 bases to trimming and J lost 7 bases; unmatched junction nucleotides: 8. This CDR3 is CASSEARGLAAGNEQFF. Here the CDR3 DNA reads TGTGCCAGCAGTGAAGCGCGGGGACTAGCGGCAGGGAATGAGCAGTTCTTC. Supplemented by reference TRBV2 and TRBJ2-1, the full variable domain reads EPEVTQTPSHQVTQMGQEVILRCVPISNHLYFYWYRQILGQKVEFLVSFYNNEISEKSEIFDDQFSVERPDGSNFTLKIRSTKLEDSAMYFCASSEARGLAAGNEQFFGPGTRLTVL.

This clone occurred a few times. V usage is TRBV28 and J usage is TRBJ2-7; weak D call: TRBD1 (5 bases). Trimming removed 8 bases at V and 5 bases at J, with 10 bases between. The germline V gene has CDR1 MDHEN and CDR2 SYDVKM. There are 11 residues in the CDR3. The CDR3 is CASGRVDEQYF. The CDR3 region has the DNA TGTGCCAGCGGCAGGGTCGACGAGCAGTACTTC.

This sequence joins TRBV6-5 and TRBJ2-1, with D perhaps TRBD1 (5 bases). Trimming cost V 5 bases and J 12 bases, with 14 bases left between them. The CDR3 has 12 residues. The germline V gene encodes CDR1 MNHEY and CDR2 SVGAGI. CDR3 amino acids: CASSEWGQGQFF. For the CDR3, the DNA is TGTGCCAGCAGTGAATGGGGCCAGGGGCAGTTCTTC.

The chain uses TRBV9 and TRBJ1-3; 9 nucleotides align to TRBD1. Germline CDR1 is SGDLS and CDR2 is YYNGEE. Germline trimming cut 4 bases from V and 7 bases from J; bases unmatched to any gene: 3. CDR3 length: 13 residues. Here the CDR3 reads CASSSGTGNTIYF. The CDR3 DNA sequence: TGTGCCAGCAGCTCAGGGACAGGGAACACCATATATTTT.

The V and J genes are TRBV4-3 and TRBJ2-1; 12 bases agree with TRBD2. This CDR3 has 17 amino acids. V was clipped by 1 base and J by 4 bases; unmatched bases: 5. Germline V gene data show CDR1 as LGHNA and CDR2 as YSLEER. CDR3 protein: CASSQGRGTSGYNEQFF. The CDR3 nucleotides read TGCGCCAGCAGCCAAGGAAGGGGGACTAGCGGGTACAATGAGCAGTTCTTC.